A selection of T cell receptor beta chains follows, all from one sample in a study of human T cells and chemical hapten exposure. TCRdb analysed the RACE reads with MiXCR anew, one entry per CDR3 protein. This sample yields roughly 360,000 distinct CDR3 sequences, of which approximately 5% are seen a single time; 2% to 2.5% belongs to the top ten. This material consisted of whole blood, taken in connection with sensitization to the hapten diphenylcyclopropenone (DPC). All receptors derive from a woman between 45 and 65 years old with alopecia areata. Some clones in this sample may be carry-over from other donors' samples. The CDR3 runs from the conserved cysteine through the conserved F or W.

CDR3 protein | V gene | CDR3 length
CSVEGRNNEQFF | TRBV29-1 | 12
CSVSGTGVGEQYF | TRBV29-1 | 13
CASSLDTGEDYEQYF | TRBV12-3/TRBV12-4 | 15
CSAGDRQPEQFF | TRBV20-1 | 12
CASSPGGSGISPQETQYF | TRBV7-9 | 18
CASSFGAFNYGYTF | TRBV12-3/TRBV12-4 | 14
CASSGPGTSGGFSTDTQYF | TRBV7-8 | 19
CASSWETRLFF | TRBV28 | 11
CASSQDPPGAGGLYEQYF | TRBV4-1 | 18
CASSTGTGGLETQYF | TRBV5-1 | 15
CSAETGPRSPRQPQHF | TRBV20-1 | 16
CSAGDDKETQYF | TRBV20-1 | 12
CASTDLNTGELFF | TRBV27 | 13
CSVEGGVYNEQFF | TRBV29-1 | 13
CAISGSSTDTQYF | TRBV10-3 | 13
CASSLEGPGRETQYF | TRBV7-2 | 15